These T cell receptor beta chains were read from a single sample in a study of beta chain features in type 1 diabetes. The repertoire was sequenced with immunoSEQ multiplex PCR; TCRdb's copy has only in-frame clones and lacks some. Here the sample spans under 900,000 clones, 15% to 20% being singletons. Input material: naive CD4+ T cells from blood. The receptors stem from a woman under 30 in good health. The CDR3 runs from the conserved cysteine through the conserved F or W. D genes are given only for firm matches. Size is stated for part of the rows, as once, few or many counts, or as a class when the clone is expanded.

cdr3_aa cdr3_nt cdr3_length clone_size j_call v_call d_call
CASSLDGTSGYEQYF TGTGCCAGCAGCTTAGATGGGACTAGCGGTTACGAGCAGTACTTC 15 few TRBJ2-7 TRBV7-2 TRBD2
CASGKLEGYGYTF TGTGCCAGCGGCAAGCTTGAGGGCTATGGCTACACCTTC 13 - TRBJ1-2 TRBV2 -
CASSLFASGTTYEQYF TGTGCCAGCAGTTTATTTGCGAGCGGGACTACCTACGAGCAGTACTTC 16 - TRBJ2-7 TRBV28 TRBD2
CASSIDPPAAKNIQYF TGTGCCAGTAGTATAGATCCCCCTGCAGCCAAAAACATTCAGTACTTC 16 few TRBJ2-4 TRBV19 -
CASTRDATDTQYF TGTGCCAGCACAAGGGACGCCACAGATACGCAGTATTTT 13 - TRBJ2-3 TRBV6-1 -
CASSPAYEQYF TGTGCCAGCAGTCCCGCCTACGAGCAGTACTTC 11 - TRBJ2-7 TRBV6-5 -
CASSKGTVETQYF TGTGCCAGCAGTAAGGGGACGGTAGAGACCCAGTACTTC 13 few TRBJ2-5 TRBV27 -
CASSPQLEYEQYF TGTGCCAGCAGCCCACAGCTAGAATACGAGCAGTACTTC 13 many TRBJ2-7 TRBV16 -
CASSDQPRTDTQYF TGTGCCAGCAGTGATCAGCCTCGCACAGATACGCAGTATTTT 14 - TRBJ2-3 TRBV6-1 -
CASSALGDEQYF TGTGCCAGTTCGGCGTTGGGGGACGAGCAGTACTTC 12 few TRBJ2-7 TRBV11-2 -
CASSLIPGEYTEAFF TGTGCCAGCAGCTTAATCCCAGGGGAGTACACTGAAGCTTTCTTT 15 few TRBJ1-1 TRBV7-3 -
CATPVASGRLDTQYF TGTGCCACCCCCGTGGCTAGCGGGAGGCTGGATACGCAGTATTTT 15 - TRBJ2-3 TRBV11-3 TRBD2
CASSQDAPSGAGANVLTF TGCGCCAGCAGCCAAGATGCCCCCTCGGGGGCTGGGGCCAACGTCCTGACTTTC 18 few TRBJ2-6 TRBV4-3 -
CASSTSGEETQYF TGTGCCAGCTCAACAAGTGGGGAGGAGACCCAGTACTTC 13 few TRBJ2-5 TRBV18 -
CASLDSRTGRNTGELFF TGTGCCAGCCTAGACTCCAGGACAGGGCGAAACACCGGGGAGCTGTTTTTT 17 few TRBJ2-2 TRBV25-1 TRBD1
CAISDSSGANVLTF TGTGCCATCAGTGACAGCTCTGGGGCCAACGTCCTGACTTTC 14 few TRBJ2-6 TRBV6-6 -
CASSQELAGGMTQTQYF TGCGCCAGCAGCCAAGAACTAGCGGGAGGGATGACTCAGACCCAGTACTTC 17 - TRBJ2-5 TRBV4-3 TRBD2
CASQLDRSPRRAQHF TGTGCCAGCCAGTTGGACAGGAGCCCTAGACGCGCCCAGCATTTT 15 few TRBJ1-5 TRBV19 TRBD1
CATSRGGLAGAHEQFF TGTGCCACCAGCAGAGGGGGACTAGCGGGAGCCCATGAGCAGTTCTTC 16 few TRBJ2-1 TRBV15 TRBD2
CASSPQGVDAGELFF TGTGCCAGCTCACCTCAGGGGGTGGACGCCGGGGAGCTGTTTTTT 15 once TRBJ2-2 TRBV18 TRBD1
CASSLRIMGDTQYF TGTGCCAGCAGTTTGAGAATCATGGGGGATACGCAGTATTTT 14 - TRBJ2-3 TRBV28 -
CASSPETYEQYF TGTGCCAGCTCACCAGAGACCTACGAGCAGTACTTC 12 once TRBJ2-7 TRBV18 -